This T cell receptor (beta chain) was sequenced for a study of blood T cell repertoires in COVID-19. The wider study: Donors in the United States, Italy and Spain gave samples during acute or convalescent COVID-19. T cells, B-cell-depleted T cells, or PBMCs provided the cDNA or gDNA that served as material.

CDR1 is SGHAT and CDR2 is FQNNGV in the germline V gene. This CDR3 comprises 12 residues. The V and J ends lost 2 bases and 4 bases respectively, with 6 bases between them. Original processing methods: Researchers report that nucleated cell counts were estimated from reference gene primer amplification. The method was immunoSEQ multiplex PCR; TCRdb's version includes in-frame clones alone and lacks a portion of them. V, J and clone size reflect that table, while D and trimming were determined from the DNA. The table lists some 260,000 clones, around nine tenths of them singletons. Seattle enrolled patients during active infection and tracked them longitudinally. Comments on this clone: This sample also contains other DNA sequences that code for the same CDR3.

The V call is TRBV11-2, the J call TRBJ2-7, with TRBD2 as a possible D gene (5 bases). This receptor was identified in a woman in her seventies with COVID-19, enrolled during active disease. What was sequenced was peripheral blood. In nucleotides, the CDR3 is TGTGCCAGCAGCTTAACGGGGTACGAGCAGTACTTC. Translating gives CASSLTGYEQYF.